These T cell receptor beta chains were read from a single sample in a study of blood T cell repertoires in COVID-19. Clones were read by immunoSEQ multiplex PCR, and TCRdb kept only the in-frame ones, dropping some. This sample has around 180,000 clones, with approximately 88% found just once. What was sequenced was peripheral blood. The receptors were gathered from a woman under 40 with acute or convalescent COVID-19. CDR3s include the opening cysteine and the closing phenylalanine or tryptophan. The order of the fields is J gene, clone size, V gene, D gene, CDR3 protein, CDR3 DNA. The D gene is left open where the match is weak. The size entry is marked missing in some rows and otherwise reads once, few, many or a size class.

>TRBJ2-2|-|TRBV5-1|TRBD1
CASSLRTGNTGELFF
TGCGCCAGCAGCTTAAGGACAGGGAACACCGGGGAGCTGTTTTTT
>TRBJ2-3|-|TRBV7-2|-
CASSLNWANTQYF
TGTGCCAGCAGCCTAAATTGGGCTAACACGCAGTATTTT
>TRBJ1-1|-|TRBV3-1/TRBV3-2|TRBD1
CATRQGGSAEAFF
TGTGCCACCCGACAGGGTGGGAGCGCTGAAGCTTTCTTT
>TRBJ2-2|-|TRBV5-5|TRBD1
CASSSDRDRTGELFF
TGTGCCAGCAGCTCGGACAGGGATCGCACCGGGGAGCTGTTTTTT
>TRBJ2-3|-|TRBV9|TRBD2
CASTKTSAALDTQYF
TGTGCCAGCACCAAAACTAGCGCCGCGCTAGATACGCAGTATTTT
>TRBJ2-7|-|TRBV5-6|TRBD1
CASSLGRGPYEQYF
TGTGCCAGCAGCTTGGGCAGGGGGCCTTACGAGCAGTACTTC
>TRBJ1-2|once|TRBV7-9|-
CASSPEANYGYTF
TGTGCCAGCAGCCCAGAAGCTAACTATGGCTACACCTTC
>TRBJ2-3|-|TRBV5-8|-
CASSFTGTDTQYF
TGTGCCAGCAGCTTTACAGGGACAGATACGCAGTATTTT
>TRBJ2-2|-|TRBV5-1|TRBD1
CASRQGHELFF
TGCGCCAGCAGACAGGGGCATGAGCTGTTTTTT
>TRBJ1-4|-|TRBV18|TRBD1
CASSPGGGLRNEKLFF
TGTGCCAGCTCACCTGGAGGGGGCCTGAGGAATGAAAAACTGTTTTTT